This T cell receptor beta chain stems from a study of blood T cell repertoires in COVID-19. Study-level information: Nucleic acid was either cDNA or gDNA, and it came from T cells, B-cell-depleted T cells, or PBMCs.

Germline V gene data show CDR1 as SGHNT and CDR2 as YYREEE (reference sequence). This CDR3 contains 14 residues. V was clipped by 4 bases and J by 3 bases, with 13 bases between them. In the source study's methods: Nucleated cell counts were estimated from reference gene primer amplification. The table came from immunoSEQ multiplex PCR; TCRdb's copy has only in-frame clones and leaves some out. V, J and clone size were drawn from that table, and D and trimming were deduced from the DNA. The sample yields about 96,000 clones, 80% seen once. The rearrangement uses TRBV5-4 and TRBJ2-5, with a weak D call TRBD1 (5 bases). This clonotype originated in a man aged 50 to 59 who had recovered from COVID-19. Source material: peripheral blood. In DNA form, the CDR3 reads TGTGCCAGCAGCCTCTTCCAGGGTAAAGAGACCCAGTACTTC. Translation: CASSLFQGKETQYF.